Listed below are T cell receptor beta chains from one sample, sequenced in a study of spatial heterogeneity in lung cancer. MiXCR was run by TCRdb on the 5' RACE reads, yielding one entry per CDR3 protein. The data hold several thousand distinct CDR3 sequences, with around 9.9% observed a single time. The sample was lung tumor tissue, taken at surgery. Every receptor here comes from a male donor with early-stage non-small cell lung cancer. CDR3s include the opening cysteine and the closing phenylalanine or tryptophan. Fields, in order: J gene, D gene, V gene, clone size, CDR3 protein, CDR3 DNA. A D gene is named only where the DNA matches it firmly. Some rows have no size entry. The others give once, few or many, or a class for an expanded clone.

TRBJ1-5 - TRBV24-1 - CAPLGGTNQPQHF TGTGCCCCCCTCGGGGGTACTAATCAACCCCAGCATTTT
TRBJ2-3 - TRBV19 medium-sized CASSIPWSPDTQYF TGTGCCAGTAGTATCCCCTGGAGTCCAGATACGCAGTATTTT
TRBJ2-7 TRBD2 TRBV28 medium-sized CASSLVLAGATHEQYF TGTGCCAGCAGTTTGGTACTAGCGGGAGCCACTCACGAGCAGTACTTC
TRBJ1-2 - TRBV4-1 many CASSPSLARPNYGYTF TGCGCCAGCAGCCCTTCCCTCGCCCGGCCAAACTATGGCTACACCTTC
TRBJ2-3 - TRBV5-1 - CASSLEDVGTDTQYF TGCGCCAGCAGCTTGGAGGATGTTGGCACAGATACGCAGTATTTT
TRBJ2-7 TRBD1 TRBV3-1 - CASSQGTGNGRDEQYF TGTGCCAGCAGCCAAGGGACAGGGAACGGTCGGGACGAGCAGTACTTC
TRBJ2-3 - TRBV11-2 many CASSQRILSGLSDTQYF TGTGCCAGCAGCCAGAGGATCCTCAGCGGACTCTCCGATACGCAGTATTTT
TRBJ2-7 TRBD2 TRBV20-1 medium-sized CSARLLAGAYEQYF TGCAGTGCTCGTCTCCTAGCGGGAGCCTACGAGCAGTACTTC
TRBJ2-1 TRBD2 TRBV5-1 medium-sized CASSLPSGGVGVGEQFF TGCGCCAGCAGCTTGCCCAGCGGGGGGGTTGGCGTAGGTGAGCAGTTCTTC
TRBJ2-7 TRBD2 TRBV27 few CASSLNHPSGRSSYEQYF TGTGCCAGCAGTTTAAACCACCCTAGCGGGAGGAGCTCCTACGAGCAGTACTTC
TRBJ1-1 - TRBV6-5 few CASSLEDSYTEAFF TGTGCCAGCAGTTTGGAGGACAGTTACACTGAAGCTTTCTTT
TRBJ2-5 TRBD2 TRBV29-1 many CSVQTSGSGTQYF TGCAGCGTGCAGACTAGCGGGAGTGGGACCCAGTACTTC
TRBJ1-1 - TRBV29-1 medium-sized CSVEGGFATEAFF TGCAGCGTTGAGGGGGGTTTTGCCACTGAAGCTTTCTTT
TRBJ1-5 - TRBV20-1 - CSARRGLGDQPQHF TGCAGTGCTAGAAGGGGACTAGGGGATCAGCCCCAGCATTTT
TRBJ1-2 - TRBV10-2 - CASSEAGGMVGYTF TGCGCCAGCAGTGAGGCCGGGGGTATGGTTGGCTACACCTTC
TRBJ2-7 - TRBV28 large CASSSWTVSYEQYF TGTGCCAGCAGTTCCTGGACTGTCTCCTACGAGCAGTACTTC
TRBJ2-1 TRBD2 TRBV20-1 medium-sized CSVTKSGSSYNEQFF TGCAGTGTCACAAAAAGCGGGAGCTCCTACAATGAGCAGTTCTTC
TRBJ1-2 - TRBV7-2 few CASSLMTDWGIYGYTF TGTGCCAGCAGCTTAATGACCGACTGGGGGATATATGGCTACACCTTC
TRBJ2-7 TRBD1 TRBV9 medium-sized CASSVTGQFYEQYF TGTGCCAGCAGCGTGACGGGACAGTTCTACGAGCAGTACTTC
TRBJ1-1 - TRBV5-1 - CASSLAGNTEAFF TGCGCCAGCAGCTTGGCTGGGAACACTGAAGCTTTCTTT
TRBJ2-6 - TRBV7-2 many CASSRNTGLGANVLTF TGTGCCAGCAGCCGAAATACAGGTCTTGGGGCCAACGTCCTGACTTTC
TRBJ2-5 TRBD2 TRBV7-9 medium-sized CASSPSYGLAGGQETQYF TGTGCCAGCAGCCCCTCTTACGGACTAGCGGGGGGACAAGAGACCCAGTACTTC
TRBJ2-6 - TRBV7-2 few CASSFSGSGANVLTF TGTGCCAGCAGCTTCAGCGGGTCTGGGGCCAACGTCCTGACTTTC
TRBJ1-4 TRBD1 TRBV20-1 - CSARNFRGQGMDPEKLFF TGCAGTGCGCGCAACTTTCGGGGACAGGGAATGGACCCAGAAAAACTGTTTTTT
TRBJ1-2 - TRBV27 - CASSLLGGQNYGYTF TGTGCCAGCAGTTTATTGGGGGGGCAGAACTATGGCTACACCTTC
TRBJ2-3 TRBD2 TRBV5-5 - CASELGLADGTQYF TGTGCCAGCGAATTGGGACTAGCGGATGGTACGCAGTATTTT